The present TCR beta chain was sequenced within a study of cytomegalovirus exposure and HLA in healthy donors. Study conclusions and caveats: A later analysis associated 15,000 or so TCR beta sequences with HLA alleles at a 0.05 false discovery rate. Sequence variants that were highly shared formed a cluster that was likely a sequencing artifact. Later analysis showed most CMV-associated TCR beta chains appearing HLA-restricted.

As concerns this clone: No antigen is known for it. Compared with germline, one end of the junction differs, possibly owing to a read error.

Primers included in the PCR were 60 Vbeta and 13 Jbeta primers. Method: immunoSEQ multiplex PCR; TCRdb's copy keeps in-frame clones and lacks some. This sample carries roughly 200,000 clones, about three quarters of them seen once, and the ten largest clones take approximately 2%. CDR1 is ENHRY, CDR2 SYGVKD, per germline. The CDR3 has 16 residues. The sequence came from a woman in her twenties or thirties in good health and CMV-seropositive. The material sequenced was PBMCs. The rearrangement uses TRBV10-3 and TRBJ1-3, with TRBD1 matching over 8 bases. CDR3 bases: TGTGCCATCAGTAAGTCAACAGGGGGCTCTGGAAACACCATATATTTT. It encodes CAISKSTGGSGNTIYF.